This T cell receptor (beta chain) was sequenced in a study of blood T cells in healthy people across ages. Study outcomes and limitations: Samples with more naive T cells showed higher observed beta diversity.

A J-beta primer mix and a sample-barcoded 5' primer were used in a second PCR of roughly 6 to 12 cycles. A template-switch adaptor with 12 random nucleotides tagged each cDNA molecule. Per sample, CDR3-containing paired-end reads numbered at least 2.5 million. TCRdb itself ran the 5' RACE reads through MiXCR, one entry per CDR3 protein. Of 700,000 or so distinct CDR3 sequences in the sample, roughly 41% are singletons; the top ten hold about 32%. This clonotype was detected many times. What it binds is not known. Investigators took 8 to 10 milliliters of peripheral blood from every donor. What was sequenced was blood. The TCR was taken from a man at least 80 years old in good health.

CDR3 nucleotide sequence: TGTGCCAGCGAGGGGGCTAGCGGGAGGGTGCAGCAGTACTTC. Encoded protein: CASEGASGRVQQYF. The V call is TRBV25-1, the J call TRBJ2-5, with 12 bases fitting TRBD2. Trimming at V came to 8 bases and at J to 11 bases, leaving 12 bases not matched to a gene. This CDR3 spans 14 amino acids. In germline, CDR1 is MGHDK, CDR2 SYGVNS.